Listed below are T cell receptor beta chains from one sample, sequenced in a study of blood T cells in healthy people across ages. In TCRdb, the 5' RACE reads were re-called with MiXCR into one record per CDR3 protein. The sample has fewer than 750,000 distinct CDR3 sequences, 40% to 65% seen once. The sequenced sample consisted of blood. These receptor sequences come from a woman of 80 years or more in good health. Each CDR3 is given with its conserved first and last residue. A D gene is named only where the DNA matches it firmly. Some rows mark clone size as missing; the rest say once, few, many or name a class of expanded clone.

d_gene: NA; j_gene: TRBJ2-5; v_gene: TRBV3-1; abundance: NA; CDR3nt: TGTGCCAGCAGCCAAGCTGGCACACAAGAGACCCAGTACTTC; CDR3aa: CASSQAGTQETQYF
d_gene: TRBD2; j_gene: TRBJ2-3; v_gene: TRBV20-1; abundance: NA; CDR3nt: TGCAGTGCCCTCCCGACTAGCGGGGGCAGCACAGATACGCAGTATTTT; CDR3aa: CSALPTSGGSTDTQYF
d_gene: NA; j_gene: TRBJ2-3; v_gene: TRBV7-2; abundance: NA; CDR3nt: TGTGCCAGTTCAGTGCTATTCACAGATACGCGGTATTTT; CDR3aa: CASSVLFTDTRYF
d_gene: NA; j_gene: TRBJ2-5; v_gene: TRBV21-1; abundance: NA; CDR3nt: TGTGCCAGCAGCAAAGCCGGGGCGGGACAAAGGGTTGGGGCACAAGAGACCCAGTACTTC; CDR3aa: CASSKAGAGQRVGAQETQYF
d_gene: NA; j_gene: TRBJ1-2; v_gene: TRBV6-2/TRBV6-3; abundance: many; CDR3nt: TGTGCCAGCAGTCGCAATGTCAGGGTTTCGAATGGCTACACCTTC; CDR3aa: CASSRNVRVSNGYTF
d_gene: NA; j_gene: TRBJ1-1; v_gene: TRBV28; abundance: once; CDR3nt: TGTGCCAGCAGCCCCCCGTCCCGAGGCACTGAAGCTTTCTTT; CDR3aa: CASSPPSRGTEAFF
d_gene: NA; j_gene: TRBJ2-4; v_gene: TRBV2; abundance: NA; CDR3nt: TGTGCCAGCAGTGGCGGTCCGCAGGCCAAAAACATTCGGTACTTC; CDR3aa: CASSGGPQAKNIRYF
d_gene: NA; j_gene: TRBJ2-1; v_gene: TRBV7-6; abundance: NA; CDR3nt: TGTGCCAGCAGCTTAGAGAAAGAGACCCAGTTCTTC; CDR3aa: CASSLEKETQFF
d_gene: NA; j_gene: TRBJ2-4; v_gene: TRBV20-1; abundance: NA; CDR3nt: TGCAGTGCTAGAGATAAGAAGCTCCTAGCCAAAAACATTCAGTACTTC; CDR3aa: CSARDKKLLAKNIQYF
d_gene: TRBD2; j_gene: TRBJ2-1; v_gene: TRBV12-3/TRBV12-4; abundance: few; CDR3nt: TGTGCCAGCAGTTTCGGGCGGGAGAGAAGGGAGCAGTTCTTC; CDR3aa: CASSFGRERREQFF
d_gene: NA; j_gene: TRBJ2-1; v_gene: TRBV25-1; abundance: many; CDR3nt: TGTGCCAGCAGTGAATGGGGCGGAGGCTCCTACAATGAGCAGTTCTTC; CDR3aa: CASSEWGGGSYNEQFF
d_gene: NA; j_gene: TRBJ1-2; v_gene: TRBV5-1; abundance: many; CDR3nt: TGCGCCAGCAGCTTGGAAGCGGGAGGGGATGGCTACACCTTC; CDR3aa: CASSLEAGGDGYTF
d_gene: TRBD1; j_gene: TRBJ2-1; v_gene: TRBV5-1; abundance: many; CDR3nt: TGCGCCAGCAGCTTGGGGACAGGGATTTACAATGAGCAGTTCTTC; CDR3aa: CASSLGTGIYNEQFF
d_gene: NA; j_gene: TRBJ2-3; v_gene: TRBV7-9; abundance: many; CDR3nt: TGTGCCAGCAGTCGCGCCCCCGGGGGACGCACAGATACGCAGTATTTT; CDR3aa: CASSRAPGGRTDTQYF
d_gene: NA; j_gene: TRBJ1-2; v_gene: TRBV7-9; abundance: NA; CDR3nt: TGTGCCAGCAGCTTAGAGCCCAGTCGAAAAAACACCTTC; CDR3aa: CASSLEPSRKNTF
d_gene: NA; j_gene: TRBJ1-2; v_gene: TRBV12-3/TRBV12-4; abundance: NA; CDR3nt: TGTGCCAGCAGGCTGTGGGACGCTAGTAACTATGGCTACACCTTC; CDR3aa: CASRLWDASNYGYTF
d_gene: TRBD1; j_gene: TRBJ2-5; v_gene: TRBV25-1; abundance: once; CDR3nt: TGTGCCAGCAGTGACCGAGGACAGGGGTTCCAAGAGACCCAGTACTTC; CDR3aa: CASSDRGQGFQETQYF
d_gene: NA; j_gene: TRBJ1-6; v_gene: TRBV12-3/TRBV12-4; abundance: NA; CDR3nt: TGTGCCAGCAGTTTGGGCAGAAATTCGCCCCTCCACTTT; CDR3aa: CASSLGRNSPLHF
d_gene: NA; j_gene: TRBJ2-3; v_gene: TRBV4-2; abundance: many; CDR3nt: TGTGCCAGCAGCCAAGGGTGGGAACGCACAGATACGCAGTATTTT; CDR3aa: CASSQGWERTDTQYF
d_gene: TRBD1; j_gene: TRBJ2-3; v_gene: TRBV12-3/TRBV12-4; abundance: few; CDR3nt: TGTGCCAGCAGGGGACAGGGGAGGGATACGCAGTATTTT; CDR3aa: CASRGQGRDTQYF
d_gene: NA; j_gene: TRBJ2-5; v_gene: TRBV28; abundance: few; CDR3nt: TGTGCCTCACAGGGTCTAGGGGAGACCCAGTACTTC; CDR3aa: CASQGLGETQYF
d_gene: NA; j_gene: TRBJ2-3; v_gene: TRBV20-1; abundance: NA; CDR3nt: TGCAGTCCCTCCCACGGGAGAGAAAATACGCAGTATTTT; CDR3aa: CSPSHGRENTQYF
d_gene: NA; j_gene: TRBJ2-3; v_gene: TRBV29-1; abundance: many; CDR3nt: TGCAGCGGATCAGCTTTATCCCAGAATCAGCAGTATTTT; CDR3aa: CSGSALSQNQQYF
d_gene: TRBD2; j_gene: TRBJ2-3; v_gene: TRBV7-6; abundance: many; CDR3nt: TGTGCCAGCAGCTTGGTGACTAGCGGGGGGGCCACAGATACGCAGTATTTT; CDR3aa: CASSLVTSGGATDTQYF
d_gene: NA; j_gene: TRBJ2-1; v_gene: TRBV20-1; abundance: NA; CDR3nt: TGCAGTGCTAGAGGGGTAGGGGCCGGGGAATACAATGAGCAGTTCTTC; CDR3aa: CSARGVGAGEYNEQFF
d_gene: NA; j_gene: TRBJ2-6; v_gene: TRBV4-1; abundance: NA; CDR3nt: TGCGCCAGCAGCCAAATAGCCTCTGGGGCCAACGTCCTGACTTTC; CDR3aa: CASSQIASGANVLTF
d_gene: NA; j_gene: TRBJ1-1; v_gene: TRBV13; abundance: NA; CDR3nt: TGTGCCAGCAGGACGGGACAAAAGAACACTGAAGCTTTCTTT; CDR3aa: CASRTGQKNTEAFF
d_gene: TRBD1; j_gene: TRBJ1-2; v_gene: TRBV6-5; abundance: NA; CDR3nt: TGTGCCAGCAGTTCCGGGGACAGGGGCACTTATGGCTACACCTTC; CDR3aa: CASSSGDRGTYGYTF
d_gene: NA; j_gene: TRBJ2-1; v_gene: TRBV20-1; abundance: many; CDR3nt: TGCAGTGCTCCCGGGACCACATTTCGGAATGAGCAGTTCTTC; CDR3aa: CSAPGTTFRNEQFF
d_gene: NA; j_gene: TRBJ2-1; v_gene: TRBV14; abundance: NA; CDR3nt: TGTGCCAGCAGTCCCGGGACCCTTCTCCTCCACAATGAGCAGTTCTTC; CDR3aa: CASSPGTLLLHNEQFF
d_gene: TRBD1; j_gene: TRBJ1-2; v_gene: TRBV9; abundance: NA; CDR3nt: TGTGCCAGCAGCGTAGACATCGGGACAGGGGGCAGCTATGGCTACACCTTC; CDR3aa: CASSVDIGTGGSYGYTF
d_gene: NA; j_gene: TRBJ2-4; v_gene: TRBV28; abundance: NA; CDR3nt: TGTGCCAGCAGTTATGGCAGACCTGCTAACATAGCCAAAAACATTCAGTACTTC; CDR3aa: CASSYGRPANIAKNIQYF
d_gene: NA; j_gene: TRBJ2-4; v_gene: TRBV3-1; abundance: many; CDR3nt: TGTGCCAGCAGCCAAGTCGGGCCGGTGGGAGCCAAAAACATTCAGTACTTC; CDR3aa: CASSQVGPVGAKNIQYF
d_gene: NA; j_gene: TRBJ2-6; v_gene: TRBV9; abundance: NA; CDR3nt: TGTGCCAGCAGCGCCCGACAGGGCGGGACCAACGTCCTGACTTTC; CDR3aa: CASSARQGGTNVLTF
d_gene: NA; j_gene: TRBJ1-6; v_gene: TRBV20-1; abundance: NA; CDR3nt: TGCAGTGCTAGAGATCAGGGGTCACCCCTCCACTTT; CDR3aa: CSARDQGSPLHF
d_gene: NA; j_gene: TRBJ2-1; v_gene: TRBV7-2; abundance: NA; CDR3nt: TGTGCCAGCAGCACGGACCTATTCTCCTACAATGAGCAGTTCTTC; CDR3aa: CASSTDLFSYNEQFF
d_gene: TRBD1; j_gene: TRBJ2-7; v_gene: TRBV4-1; abundance: many; CDR3nt: TGCGCCAGCAGCCAAGGACAGGGGGCCGAAGAGCAGTACTTC; CDR3aa: CASSQGQGAEEQYF
d_gene: TRBD2; j_gene: TRBJ2-7; v_gene: TRBV20-1; abundance: NA; CDR3nt: TGCAGTGCTACTAGCGGGATCTTCAACTACGAGCAGTACTTC; CDR3aa: CSATSGIFNYEQYF
d_gene: TRBD2; j_gene: TRBJ2-5; v_gene: TRBV18; abundance: many; CDR3nt: TGTGCCAGCTCACCCTCGCTAGCGGTTCGGGAGACCCAGTACTTC; CDR3aa: CASSPSLAVRETQYF
d_gene: TRBD1; j_gene: TRBJ1-2; v_gene: TRBV5-1; abundance: many; CDR3nt: TGCGCCAGCAGCACCGGACAGGGACGGTTTGGCTACACCTTC; CDR3aa: CASSTGQGRFGYTF
d_gene: NA; j_gene: TRBJ2-3; v_gene: TRBV10-3; abundance: many; CDR3nt: TGTGCCATCAGTGAGTCGACCTCAGATACGCAGTATTTT; CDR3aa: CAISESTSDTQYF
d_gene: TRBD2; j_gene: TRBJ2-3; v_gene: TRBV5-1; abundance: NA; CDR3nt: TGCGCCAGCAGCAGGGTGGCTAGCGGGGGGGCCGTGGATACGCAGTATTTT; CDR3aa: CASSRVASGGAVDTQYF
d_gene: NA; j_gene: TRBJ1-2; v_gene: TRBV29-1; abundance: NA; CDR3nt: TGCAGCGTTTTTTACGGGACTCTTCCGGTCTATGGCTGCACCTTC; CDR3aa: CSVFYGTLPVYGCTF
d_gene: NA; j_gene: TRBJ2-5; v_gene: TRBV5-5; abundance: once; CDR3nt: TGTGCCAGCAGCTTGTTCTTGCAGGGGGAGACCCAGTACTTC; CDR3aa: CASSLFLQGETQYF
d_gene: NA; j_gene: TRBJ2-5; v_gene: TRBV7-3; abundance: NA; CDR3nt: TGTGCCAGCAGCTCCCCTCCGAGACAGGTGCCCAATGAGCAGTACTTC; CDR3aa: CASSSPPRQVPNEQYF
d_gene: NA; j_gene: TRBJ2-2; v_gene: TRBV7-2; abundance: few; CDR3nt: TGTGCCAGCAGCCCAAACCACGGTCCCTCCCGTACCGGGGAGCTGTTTTTT; CDR3aa: CASSPNHGPSRTGELFF
d_gene: NA; j_gene: TRBJ1-6; v_gene: TRBV28; abundance: NA; CDR3nt: TGTGCCAGCAGTCGAAGCGTGTCCTCCTATAATTCACTCCCCCACTTT; CDR3aa: CASSRSVSSYNSLPHF
d_gene: TRBD2; j_gene: TRBJ2-5; v_gene: TRBV6-2/TRBV6-3; abundance: few; CDR3nt: TGTGCCAGCACCAAACTCGCGGGAGGGAAGGAGACCCAGTACTTC; CDR3aa: CASTKLAGGKETQYF
d_gene: NA; j_gene: TRBJ2-5; v_gene: TRBV11-2; abundance: many; CDR3nt: TGTGCCAGCAGCTTAGGAGGAGGGGGGCCAGAGACCCAGTACTTC; CDR3aa: CASSLGGGGPETQYF
d_gene: NA; j_gene: TRBJ2-5; v_gene: TRBV12-3/TRBV12-4; abundance: few; CDR3nt: TGTGCCAGCAGTTCTCAGCAGCCGAAGACCCAGTACTTC; CDR3aa: CASSSQQPKTQYF
d_gene: NA; j_gene: TRBJ1-2; v_gene: TRBV27; abundance: few; CDR3nt: TGTGCCAGCAAGGGACACAATAACTATGGCTACACCTTC; CDR3aa: CASKGHNNYGYTF
d_gene: TRBD1; j_gene: TRBJ2-7; v_gene: TRBV29-1; abundance: many; CDR3nt: TGCAGCGTAGACCCCGGGACAGGGGGCTACGAGCAGTACTTC; CDR3aa: CSVDPGTGGYEQYF
d_gene: NA; j_gene: TRBJ1-2; v_gene: TRBV9; abundance: NA; CDR3nt: TGTGCCAGCAGCGTAACGGACAAGGGGGATGGCTACACCTTC; CDR3aa: CASSVTDKGDGYTF